This T cell receptor beta chain derives from a study of STAT5B mutations in CD4+ large granular lymphocyte leukemia. Using immunoSEQ multiplex PCR, the repertoire was profiled, and TCRdb retains in-frame clones only, with some absent. Here the sample spans 20,000 or so clones, about four fifths being singletons. This clone was recorded once. V gave up 5 bases and J gave up 6 bases; unmatched junction bases: 8. The germline gives CDR1 SQVTM, CDR2 ANQGSEA. The CDR3 extends over 15 amino acids. The chain links TRBV29-1 to TRBJ2-2; 11 bases are a match to TRBD2. Sample: CD4+ T cells from blood buffy coats. This TCR came from a human donor in good health. The CDR3 region has the DNA TGCAGCGTTATAGCGGGGGGGCATGGGTCCGGGGAGCTGTTTTTT. Its translation is CSVIAGGHGSGELFF.